Reported below is one T cell receptor beta chain. The antigen it recognizes is unknown. Per-base qualities were not stored, and no clone one base away is much larger. Library generation was performed with RT-PCR. Sequencing was carried out with an Illumina HiSeq 2500. In TCRdb, the public reads were trimmed at Q25 with fastp and aligned with MiXCR, with productive beta chains retained. Every distinct CDR3 protein forms one entry, paired with its most common genes and DNA. The sample includes over 400,000 distinct CDR3 sequences, with 10% to 15% observed a single time. The ten top clones hold less than 15% of the sample. This specimen's time point label, interpreted: around 45 days after influenza vaccine administration. This sample is part of a study of response to subunit inactivated influenza vaccine (dated by TCRdb to the late 2010s). Background on the whole study: Deep quantitative T cell receptor repertoire profiling was used in the study to track responses to a trivalent subunit inactivated influenza vaccine.

Study-level results and caveats: It was suggested by the authors that each seasonal influenza vaccination may recruit only a limited number of new T cells.

The sample was PBMCs from blood, taken 45 days after vaccination. The TCR comes from a man aged 50 to 59 who received an inactivated influenza vaccine. Donor details come from another sample of the same person, matched by shared clones.

The DNA is TGTGCCAGCAGCGTAGCGCCAGGACTAGCGGGAGCAGACGAGCAGTACTTC. It encodes CASSVAPGLAGADEQYF. The chain is encoded by TRBV9 joined to TRBJ2-7, with 13 middle bases fitting TRBD2. The CDR3, from cysteine to phenylalanine, totals 17 residues. Just the 51-base CDR3 DNA is kept, in frame starting at base 1. Trimming removed 0 bases from V and 5 bases from J; the gene matches leave 8 bases unexplained. In the germline V gene, CDR1 corresponds to SGDLS and CDR2 to YYNGEE. The full variable domain, completed from the reference TRBV9 and TRBJ2-7 proteins outside the CDR3, reads DSGVTQTPKHLITATGQRVTLRCSPRSGDLSVYWYQQSLDQGLQFLIQYYNGEERAKGNILERFSAQQFPDLHSELNLSSLELGDSALYFCASSVAPGLAGADEQYFGPGTRLTVT.